This is a list of T cell receptor beta chains from one sample in a study of blood T cell repertoires in COVID-19. The table came from immunoSEQ multiplex PCR; TCRdb's copy has only in-frame clones and leaves some out. The table has about 310,000 clones, about 87% seen once; the top ten hold approximately 7.8%. The sequenced material came from peripheral blood. The receptors were gathered from a woman between 50 and 59 years old who had recovered from COVID-19. Both conserved end residues are part of each CDR3. Fields, in order: J gene, D gene, clone size, V gene, CDR3 DNA, CDR3 protein. D genes are given only for firm matches. Some rows have no size entry. The others give once, few or many, or a class for an expanded clone.

j_call: TRBJ1-2
d_call: TRBD1
clone_size: NA
v_call: TRBV5-4
cdr3_nt: TGTGCCAGCAGCCGGGACAGGGCAAAAGGCTACACCTTC
cdr3_aa: CASSRDRAKGYTF

j_call: TRBJ1-1
d_call: NA
clone_size: NA
v_call: TRBV29-1
cdr3_nt: TGCAGCGTTGAAGTCGGGGAAGGGACTGAAGCTTTCTTT
cdr3_aa: CSVEVGEGTEAFF

j_call: TRBJ1-1
d_call: NA
clone_size: NA
v_call: TRBV28
cdr3_nt: TGTGCCGGCAGGAGGGTCATGAACACTGAAGCTTTCTTT
cdr3_aa: CAGRRVMNTEAFF

j_call: TRBJ2-1
d_call: NA
clone_size: NA
v_call: TRBV7-2
cdr3_nt: TGTGCCAGCAGCTTACGGATTCAGGGCTTCGATGAGCAGTTCTTC
cdr3_aa: CASSLRIQGFDEQFF

j_call: TRBJ1-2
d_call: NA
clone_size: NA
v_call: TRBV28
cdr3_nt: TGTGCCAGCAGTTCGGCAGGCGACAGATATGGCTACACCTTC
cdr3_aa: CASSSAGDRYGYTF

j_call: TRBJ2-2
d_call: TRBD2
clone_size: few
v_call: TRBV9
cdr3_nt: TGTGCCAGCAGCGACGGACTAGCGGGAGGTTCCGGGGAGCTGTTTTTT
cdr3_aa: CASSDGLAGGSGELFF

j_call: TRBJ2-5
d_call: NA
clone_size: NA
v_call: TRBV19
cdr3_nt: TGTGCCAGTTCCTTGAGACAGAAGAAAGAGACCCAGTACTTC
cdr3_aa: CASSLRQKKETQYF

j_call: TRBJ2-2
d_call: NA
clone_size: NA
v_call: TRBV28
cdr3_nt: TGTGCCAGTATCCAACAGGTGGGGACCGGGGAGCTGTTTTTT
cdr3_aa: CASIQQVGTGELFF

j_call: TRBJ2-2
d_call: NA
clone_size: NA
v_call: TRBV7-9
cdr3_nt: TGTGCCAGCAGTCTAGATGGGTTCACCGGGGAGCTGTTTTTT
cdr3_aa: CASSLDGFTGELFF

j_call: TRBJ2-5
d_call: TRBD1
clone_size: NA
v_call: TRBV29-1
cdr3_nt: TGCAGCGTTGAAGATTCCAGGGGGAAACAAGAGACCCAGTACTTC
cdr3_aa: CSVEDSRGKQETQYF

j_call: TRBJ2-5
d_call: TRBD2
clone_size: NA
v_call: TRBV27
cdr3_nt: TGTGCCAGCAGTTTAAGGGCAGGGAGGGTGGCTAAAGAGACCCAGTACTTC
cdr3_aa: CASSLRAGRVAKETQYF

j_call: TRBJ1-3
d_call: NA
clone_size: NA
v_call: TRBV30
cdr3_nt: TGTGCCTGGAGTGTACGGGAGGGATACACCATATATTTT
cdr3_aa: CAWSVREGYTIYF

j_call: TRBJ2-1
d_call: NA
clone_size: NA
v_call: TRBV25-1
cdr3_nt: TGTGCCAGCTCGGTAGGAGGGGCGGCCTACAATGAGCAGTTCTTC
cdr3_aa: CASSVGGAAYNEQFF

j_call: TRBJ2-7
d_call: TRBD2
clone_size: NA
v_call: TRBV28
cdr3_nt: TGTGCCAGCAGTTTATCTCTGGGACGGTGGACTAGTGCCGAGCAGTACTTC
cdr3_aa: CASSLSLGRWTSAEQYF

j_call: TRBJ1-1
d_call: NA
clone_size: NA
v_call: TRBV30
cdr3_nt: TGTGCCTGGAGTGAAGGGAGGGCTTGGAACACTGAAGCTTTCTTT
cdr3_aa: CAWSEGRAWNTEAFF

j_call: TRBJ1-2
d_call: TRBD1
clone_size: NA
v_call: TRBV11-2
cdr3_nt: TGTGCCAGCAGCCGGGGACAGGGGGCAATAGGCTATGGCTACACCTTC
cdr3_aa: CASSRGQGAIGYGYTF

j_call: TRBJ2-7
d_call: TRBD2
clone_size: NA
v_call: TRBV4-2
cdr3_nt: TGTGCCAGCAGCGCCTCGGGACTAGCGGGAGCGGGGGAGCAGTACTTC
cdr3_aa: CASSASGLAGAGEQYF

j_call: TRBJ1-1
d_call: NA
clone_size: once
v_call: TRBV6-5
cdr3_nt: TGTGCCAGTGGGCAGCTGAACACTGAAGCTTTCTTT
cdr3_aa: CASGQLNTEAFF

j_call: TRBJ1-1
d_call: NA
clone_size: once
v_call: TRBV19
cdr3_nt: TGTGCCACCGGACAGCCATACACTGAAGCTTTCTTT
cdr3_aa: CATGQPYTEAFF

j_call: TRBJ1-2
d_call: TRBD1
clone_size: NA
v_call: TRBV3-1/TRBV3-2
cdr3_nt: TGTGCCAGCAGCCAAGCAGACAGGGGTTCGAGGGGCTACACCTTC
cdr3_aa: CASSQADRGSRGYTF

j_call: TRBJ2-2
d_call: NA
clone_size: NA
v_call: TRBV11-3
cdr3_nt: TGTGCCAGCAGCAAGACTAGCACCGGGGAGCTGTTTTTT
cdr3_aa: CASSKTSTGELFF

j_call: TRBJ1-5
d_call: TRBD1
clone_size: NA
v_call: TRBV19
cdr3_nt: TGTGCCAGTAGTAGTCTCGGGACAGGGAAATACGAATGTTATTATAGCAATCAGCCCCAGCATTTT
cdr3_aa: CASSSLGTGKYECYYSNQPQHF

j_call: TRBJ2-7
d_call: NA
clone_size: NA
v_call: TRBV19
cdr3_nt: TGTGCCAGCGGGATGTCCTACGAGCAGTACTTC
cdr3_aa: CASGMSYEQYF

j_call: TRBJ1-1
d_call: TRBD1
clone_size: once
v_call: TRBV10-3
cdr3_nt: TGTGCCATCAGTGGGCAGGGGGCGTTTGAAGCTTTCTTT
cdr3_aa: CAISGQGAFEAFF

j_call: TRBJ1-5
d_call: NA
clone_size: NA
v_call: TRBV18
cdr3_nt: TGTGCCAGCTCACCACCTGATAGCCCGGTTAGCAATCAGCCCCAGCATTTT
cdr3_aa: CASSPPDSPVSNQPQHF

j_call: TRBJ2-3
d_call: TRBD2
clone_size: NA
v_call: TRBV28
cdr3_nt: TGTGCCAGCAGTCCGGGGGGGTACACAGATACGCAGTATTTT
cdr3_aa: CASSPGGYTDTQYF

j_call: TRBJ1-1
d_call: NA
clone_size: NA
v_call: TRBV29-1
cdr3_nt: TGCAGCGTTCGAGATACGGGGAACACTGAAGCTTTCTTT
cdr3_aa: CSVRDTGNTEAFF

j_call: TRBJ2-1
d_call: NA
clone_size: NA
v_call: TRBV15
cdr3_nt: TGTGCCACCAGTATTGGTGGGGTAAGGGGCAATGAGCAGTTCTTC
cdr3_aa: CATSIGGVRGNEQFF

j_call: TRBJ2-6
d_call: TRBD2
clone_size: many
v_call: TRBV10-1
cdr3_nt: TGCGCCAGCAGCGCGGGGGGGTCTGGGGCCAACGTCCTGACTTTC
cdr3_aa: CASSAGGSGANVLTF

j_call: TRBJ2-7
d_call: NA
clone_size: few
v_call: TRBV10-3
cdr3_nt: TGTGCCATCAGAAAGGAAGGGGGTTCCTACGAGCAGTACTTC
cdr3_aa: CAIRKEGGSYEQYF

j_call: TRBJ2-5
d_call: TRBD2
clone_size: NA
v_call: TRBV28
cdr3_nt: TGTGCCAGCAGTTTTACTCCGGGACTAGCATTGAGGGGAGAGACCCAGTACTTC
cdr3_aa: CASSFTPGLALRGETQYF

j_call: TRBJ1-1
d_call: NA
clone_size: NA
v_call: TRBV6-5
cdr3_nt: TGTGCCAGCAGTCAGCAACAGGAACCGAACACTGAAGCTTTCTTT
cdr3_aa: CASSQQQEPNTEAFF

j_call: TRBJ2-7
d_call: TRBD2
clone_size: NA
v_call: TRBV10-3
cdr3_nt: TGTGCCATCAGTTTCCCGGGCTCTAGCGGGAGGTACGAGCAGTACTTC
cdr3_aa: CAISFPGSSGRYEQYF

j_call: TRBJ2-1
d_call: TRBD2
clone_size: NA
v_call: TRBV7-2
cdr3_nt: TGTGCCAGCAGTAGGACTAGCGGGGTCTACAATGAGCAGTTCTTC
cdr3_aa: CASSRTSGVYNEQFF

j_call: TRBJ2-1
d_call: TRBD2
clone_size: NA
v_call: TRBV5-4
cdr3_nt: TGTGCCAGCAGCATGGGACTAGCGCCTGAATATGAGCAGTTCTTC
cdr3_aa: CASSMGLAPEYEQFF

j_call: TRBJ1-2
d_call: TRBD1
clone_size: NA
v_call: TRBV11-2
cdr3_nt: TGTGCCAGCAGCTTAGATCACAGGGGAGGTGGCTACACCTTC
cdr3_aa: CASSLDHRGGGYTF

j_call: TRBJ2-7
d_call: NA
clone_size: NA
v_call: TRBV3-1/TRBV3-2
cdr3_nt: TGTGCCAGCAGTCGGAGGGGAGGTTACGAGCAGTACTTC
cdr3_aa: CASSRRGGYEQYF

j_call: TRBJ1-1
d_call: NA
clone_size: NA
v_call: TRBV29-1
cdr3_nt: TGCAGCGTTCCCGTGAACACTGAAGCTTTCTTT
cdr3_aa: CSVPVNTEAFF

j_call: TRBJ2-1
d_call: TRBD2
clone_size: once
v_call: TRBV24-1
cdr3_nt: TGTGCCACCAGTGATTCCTGGCGGGAGGCGGGAGGGTCTAATGAGCAGTTCTTC
cdr3_aa: CATSDSWREAGGSNEQFF

j_call: TRBJ1-1
d_call: TRBD1
clone_size: few
v_call: TRBV7-2
cdr3_nt: TGTGCCAGCAGCCCAAACAGGGGTCAGGGGACTGAAGCTTTCTTT
cdr3_aa: CASSPNRGQGTEAFF

j_call: TRBJ2-5
d_call: NA
clone_size: NA
v_call: TRBV7-9
cdr3_nt: TGTGCCAGCAGCTTAGCGGGAGATGAGACCCAGTACTTC
cdr3_aa: CASSLAGDETQYF

j_call: TRBJ1-1
d_call: TRBD1
clone_size: NA
v_call: TRBV27
cdr3_nt: TGTGCCAGCAGTTTCGCAGGGGGCGAAACTGAAGCTTTCTTT
cdr3_aa: CASSFAGGETEAFF

j_call: TRBJ1-1
d_call: TRBD1
clone_size: NA
v_call: TRBV4-1
cdr3_nt: TGCGCCAGCAGCCACCGAAGAGTCCGGGACAGCTTAAACACTGAAGCTTTCTTT
cdr3_aa: CASSHRRVRDSLNTEAFF

j_call: TRBJ2-3
d_call: NA
clone_size: NA
v_call: TRBV3-1/TRBV3-2
cdr3_nt: TGTGCCAGCAGCCAACGGGTCGCTAGCACAGATACGCAGTATTTT
cdr3_aa: CASSQRVASTDTQYF

j_call: TRBJ2-5
d_call: NA
clone_size: NA
v_call: TRBV5-4
cdr3_nt: TGTGCCAGCAGCTTGGGCCCTAGCCAAGAGACCCAGTACTTC
cdr3_aa: CASSLGPSQETQYF

j_call: TRBJ2-5
d_call: NA
clone_size: NA
v_call: TRBV19
cdr3_nt: TGTGCCAGTAGCACGTGGAGGTCAGAGACCCAGTACTTC
cdr3_aa: CASSTWRSETQYF

j_call: TRBJ1-5
d_call: TRBD1
clone_size: few
v_call: TRBV28
cdr3_nt: TGTGCCAGCGGAACGGGACAGGGCCTCAATCAGCCCCAGCATTTT
cdr3_aa: CASGTGQGLNQPQHF

j_call: TRBJ1-6
d_call: NA
clone_size: NA
v_call: TRBV18
cdr3_nt: TGTGCCAGCTCACCACCTGCGGGGCGGGATTCACCCCTCCACTTT
cdr3_aa: CASSPPAGRDSPLHF

j_call: TRBJ2-1
d_call: NA
clone_size: NA
v_call: TRBV7-8
cdr3_nt: TGTGCCAGCAGCTCTTTCGTCAGGGGTACGGGGAATGAGCAGTTCTTC
cdr3_aa: CASSSFVRGTGNEQFF

j_call: TRBJ2-3
d_call: TRBD2
clone_size: NA
v_call: TRBV24-1
cdr3_nt: TGTGCCACCAGTGAACGGACTAGCGGGAGCGCAGATACGCAGTATTTT
cdr3_aa: CATSERTSGSADTQYF

j_call: TRBJ2-1
d_call: NA
clone_size: NA
v_call: TRBV21-1
cdr3_nt: TGTGCCAGCAGCAAAGTCACAGGGGGTATTGACTACAATGAGCAGTTCTTC
cdr3_aa: CASSKVTGGIDYNEQFF

j_call: TRBJ2-7
d_call: TRBD1
clone_size: NA
v_call: TRBV6-5
cdr3_nt: TGTGCCAGCAGTTCCCGACAGGGTCAGGCCTACGAGCAGTACTTC
cdr3_aa: CASSSRQGQAYEQYF

j_call: TRBJ2-6
d_call: NA
clone_size: NA
v_call: TRBV19
cdr3_nt: TGTGCCAGTAGTATTTCTTCTGGGGCCAACGTCCTGACTTTC
cdr3_aa: CASSISSGANVLTF

j_call: TRBJ2-1
d_call: NA
clone_size: once
v_call: TRBV5-1
cdr3_nt: TGCGCCAGCGACGACAGCGTGAACAATGAGCAGTTCTTC
cdr3_aa: CASDDSVNNEQFF

j_call: TRBJ2-7
d_call: TRBD1
clone_size: NA
v_call: TRBV5-6
cdr3_nt: TGTGCCAGCAGCGCGGACAGGGGGCGTGTCGAGCAGTACTTC
cdr3_aa: CASSADRGRVEQYF

j_call: TRBJ1-1
d_call: NA
clone_size: NA
v_call: TRBV6-6
cdr3_nt: TGTGCCAGCAAGCAGGGGACCGAAGACACTGAAGCTTTCTTT
cdr3_aa: CASKQGTEDTEAFF

j_call: TRBJ2-1
d_call: NA
clone_size: NA
v_call: TRBV19
cdr3_nt: TGTGCCAGTAGCCTATGGACCGACAGCTCCTACAATGAGCAGTTCTTC
cdr3_aa: CASSLWTDSSYNEQFF

j_call: TRBJ2-5
d_call: TRBD2
clone_size: NA
v_call: TRBV10-2
cdr3_nt: TGCGCCAGCAGTGCTAGCGGGGGGGCGCAGGAGACCCAGTACTTC
cdr3_aa: CASSASGGAQETQYF

j_call: TRBJ1-5
d_call: NA
clone_size: NA
v_call: TRBV5-1
cdr3_nt: TGCGCCAGCAGCTTCAGAGCGGGGTTAGGTCAGCCCCAGCATTTT
cdr3_aa: CASSFRAGLGQPQHF